Listed below are T cell receptor beta chains from one sample, sequenced in a study of blood T cell repertoires in COVID-19. Libraries were prepared by immunoSEQ multiplex PCR; TCRdb keeps only in-frame clonotypes and omits some of them. The repertoire consists of approximately 220,000 clones, with 84% occurring once and the leading ten covering 6.8%. Sequencing input: PBMCs or T cells enriched from blood (not recorded which). The receptors here all came from a woman aged 35 to 49 who had recovered from COVID-19. Both conserved end residues are part of each CDR3. Each record gives: CDR3 length, V gene, CDR3 protein.

>14|TRBV6-6
CASRSDSGIETQYF
>15|TRBV6-5
CAANFQGASNQPQHF
>15|TRBV27
CASSFGHKNTGELFF
>14|TRBV7-9
CASSLSLKTGELFF
>14|TRBV11-2
CASSFGTGEYGYTF
>13|TRBV30
CAWSMGPNQPQHF
>14|TRBV9
CASSVDSLTYEQYF
>15|TRBV5-4
CASSAVPGQGNTIYF
>15|TRBV7-2
CASSLRAGGNTEAFF
>14|TRBV7-2
CASSPDFSGNTIYF
>15|TRBV16
CASSQSIQWDTEAFF
>13|TRBV5-1
CASSLASGTEAFF
>19|TRBV28
CASSFVRGQNTSGANVLTF
>15|TRBV3-1/TRBV3-2
CASSVSGADYNEQFF
>14|TRBV7-6
CASIKGADTGELFF
>14|TRBV3-1/TRBV3-2
CASSQWGENYGYTF
>15|TRBV5-1
CASSSDSPLRNTIYF
>16|TRBV24-1
CATSDFLQGGTGELFF
>14|TRBV27
CASSSGDGIYEQYF
>13|TRBV2
CASSEGTGYGYTF
>13|TRBV19
CASCASGTDTQYF
>12|TRBV29-1
CSVRSDYNEQFF
>16|TRBV7-8
CASSLVQGVLSGPQHF
>16|TRBV18
CASSPPGQGSYNEQFF
>15|TRBV28
CASSLRGGATDTQYF
>15|TRBV2
CASSELAGRGDTQYF